One TCR beta chain is described in this entry. This clone was observed a handful of times. It has no known antigen specificity. Base-call qualities are not available, and no considerably larger clone is one nucleotide away. The data derive from a study of blood T cell repertoires in COVID-19 (TCRdb year 2020). Study-wide context: The collaborator samples originated in the United States, Italy and Spain and spanned the acute and convalescent phases of COVID-19. Sample metadata almost always included a de-identified subject ID, COVID-19 status, age in years and sex. The material from the prospective study consisted of cDNA or gDNA derived from T cells, B-cell-depleted T cells, or PBMCs. The dataset comprised deeply sampled blood TCRbeta repertoires from subjects exposed to, actively infected with, or recovered from COVID-19. A freely available public database, intended as a resource for researchers studying the immune response to SARS-CoV-2, is where the repertoires were released. Samples came from the ongoing ImmuneRACE study (first 160 participants) plus 1,254 subjects from 6 global collaborators. Where available, HLA class I and class II types were taken from metadata supplied by the sample provider and were not determined by assay-based typing.

On the study overall, not on this receptor specifically: How much clinical and demographic metadata was included differed by source and by participant, and the metadata was provided uncurated.

Collaborating institutions collected whole blood in K2EDTA tubes following their own protocols. For TCRbeta analysis, collaborators shipped samples as frozen whole blood, isolated PBMCs, or DNA extracted from either of those sample types. TCRbeta CDR3 regions were amplified from genomic DNA using the immunoSEQ Assay, a bias-controlled multiplex PCR. In the authors' own workflow: The number of nucleated cells in each sample was estimated by amplification of reference gene primers within the assay. Sequence reads were collapsed and filtered to measure the absolute abundance of every unique TCRbeta CDR3 rearrangement. For each sample, productive Simpson clonality was calculated as the square root of Simpson's diversity index across productive rearrangements. TCRdb took over this immuneACCESS table, retaining in-frame rearrangements with V and J assigned. Such tables are incomplete; in checked studies, under half of the missing clones stem from an unresolved V gene, and the remainder is unexplained. The DNA gave D and trimming, while V, J and clone size come from that table. This sample lists almost 80,000 clones; around nine tenths were detected once. The ten most abundant clones make up less than 0.8% of the sample.

The CDR3 runs 14 residues from the cysteine to the phenylalanine. Here the CDR3 DNA is all that survives: 42 bases in frame from base 1. After removal of 5 bases from V and 5 bases from J, the junction retains 5 bases not matched to a gene. CDR1 and CDR2 are drawn from the germline V gene: MRHNA, SNTAGT. The chain is assembled from TRBV6-4 and TRBJ2-1; the junction holds 8 bases that match TRBD2. Sequencing was done on a sample of peripheral blood. This TCR came from a woman at least 80 years old with acute or convalescent COVID-19. The CDR3 has the sequence CASSPGGANNEQFF. The nucleotide sequence is given as TGTGCCAGCAGTCCCGGGGGGGCCAACAATGAGCAGTTCTTC.